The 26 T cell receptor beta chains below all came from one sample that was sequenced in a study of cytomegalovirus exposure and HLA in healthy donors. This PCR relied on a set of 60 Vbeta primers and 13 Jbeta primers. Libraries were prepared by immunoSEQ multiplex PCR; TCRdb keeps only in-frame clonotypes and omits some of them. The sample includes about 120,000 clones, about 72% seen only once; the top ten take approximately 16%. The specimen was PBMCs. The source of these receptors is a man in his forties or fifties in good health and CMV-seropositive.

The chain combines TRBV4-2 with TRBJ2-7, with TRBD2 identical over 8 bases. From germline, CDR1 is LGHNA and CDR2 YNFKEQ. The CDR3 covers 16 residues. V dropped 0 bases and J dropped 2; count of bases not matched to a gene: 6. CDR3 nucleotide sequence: TGTGCCAGCAGCCAAGAACCCAGCGGGAGCCCCTACGAGCAGTACTTC. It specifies CASSQEPSGSPYEQYF.

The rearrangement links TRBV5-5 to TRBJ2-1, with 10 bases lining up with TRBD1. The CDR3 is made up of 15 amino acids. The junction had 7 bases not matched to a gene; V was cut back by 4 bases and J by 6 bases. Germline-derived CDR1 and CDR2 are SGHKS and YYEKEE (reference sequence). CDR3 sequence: CASSARTGGRNEQFF. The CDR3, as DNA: TGTGCCAGCAGCGCGCGGACAGGGGGACGCAATGAGCAGTTCTTC. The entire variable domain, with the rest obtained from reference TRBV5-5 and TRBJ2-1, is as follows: DAGVTQSPTHLIKTRGQQVTLRCSPISGHKSVSWYQQVLGQGPQFIFQYYEKEERGRGNFPDRFSARQFPNYSSELNVNALLLGDSALYLCASSARTGGRNEQFFGPGTRLTVL.

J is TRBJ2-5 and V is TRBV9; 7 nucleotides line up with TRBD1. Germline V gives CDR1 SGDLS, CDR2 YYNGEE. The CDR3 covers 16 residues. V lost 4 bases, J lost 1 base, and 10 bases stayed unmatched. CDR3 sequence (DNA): TGTGCCAGCAGCACTCCTAGACAGGGCTTCCAAGAGACCCAGTACTTC. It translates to CASSTPRQGFQETQYF.

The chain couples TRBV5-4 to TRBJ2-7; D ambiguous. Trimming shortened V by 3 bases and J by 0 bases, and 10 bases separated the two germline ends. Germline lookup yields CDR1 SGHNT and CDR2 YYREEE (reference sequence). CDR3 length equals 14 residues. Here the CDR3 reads CASSSPSGSYEQYF. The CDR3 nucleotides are TGTGCCAGCAGCTCCCCGAGTGGCTCCTACGAGCAGTACTTC.

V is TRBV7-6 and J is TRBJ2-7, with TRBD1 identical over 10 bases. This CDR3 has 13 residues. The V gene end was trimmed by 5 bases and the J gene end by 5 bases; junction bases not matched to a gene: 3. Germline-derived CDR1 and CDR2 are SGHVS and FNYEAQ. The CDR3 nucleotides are TGTGCCAGCAGCGCGACAGGGGGCAACGAGCAGTACTTC. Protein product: CASSATGGNEQYF.

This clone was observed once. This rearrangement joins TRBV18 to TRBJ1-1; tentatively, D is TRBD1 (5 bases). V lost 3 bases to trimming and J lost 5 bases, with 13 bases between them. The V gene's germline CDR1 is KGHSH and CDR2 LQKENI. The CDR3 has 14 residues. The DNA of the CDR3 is TGTGCCAGCTCACCTAGACAGCCAGTGACTGAAGCTTTCTTT. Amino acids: CASSPRQPVTEAFF.

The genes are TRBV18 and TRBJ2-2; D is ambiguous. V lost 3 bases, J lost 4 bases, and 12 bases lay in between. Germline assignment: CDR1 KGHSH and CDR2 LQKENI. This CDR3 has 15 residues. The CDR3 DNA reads TGTGCCAGCTCACCCTACTCTCCTTCCACCGGGGAGCTGTTTTTT. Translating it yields CASSPYSPSTGELFF.

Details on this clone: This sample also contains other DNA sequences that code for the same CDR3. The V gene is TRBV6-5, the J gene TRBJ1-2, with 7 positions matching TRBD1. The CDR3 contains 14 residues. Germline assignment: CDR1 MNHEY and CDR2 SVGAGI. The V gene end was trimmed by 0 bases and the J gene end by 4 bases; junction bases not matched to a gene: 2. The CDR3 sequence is CASSYSRGSYGYTF. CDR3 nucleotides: TGTGCCAGCAGTTACTCCAGGGGGAGCTATGGCTACACCTTC.

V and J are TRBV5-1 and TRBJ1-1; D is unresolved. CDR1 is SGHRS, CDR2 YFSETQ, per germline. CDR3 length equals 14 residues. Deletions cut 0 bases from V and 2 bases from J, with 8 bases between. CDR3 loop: CASSLGLTNTEAFF. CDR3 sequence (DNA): TGCGCCAGCAGCTTGGGGCTGACTAACACTGAAGCTTTCTTT.

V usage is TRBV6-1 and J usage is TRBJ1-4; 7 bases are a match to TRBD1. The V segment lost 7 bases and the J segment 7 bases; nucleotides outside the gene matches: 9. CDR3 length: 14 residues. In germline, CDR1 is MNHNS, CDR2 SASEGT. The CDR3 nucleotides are TGTGCCAGCACCACGACAGGGTCTGGTGAAAAACTGTTTTTT. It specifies CASTTTGSGEKLFF.

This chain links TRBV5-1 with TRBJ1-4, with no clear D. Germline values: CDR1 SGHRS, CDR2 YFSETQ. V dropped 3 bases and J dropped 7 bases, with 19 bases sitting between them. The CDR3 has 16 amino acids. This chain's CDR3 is CASSSDGNRGVEKLFF. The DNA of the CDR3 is TGCGCCAGCAGCTCCGACGGAAATAGAGGTGTTGAAAAACTGTTTTTT.

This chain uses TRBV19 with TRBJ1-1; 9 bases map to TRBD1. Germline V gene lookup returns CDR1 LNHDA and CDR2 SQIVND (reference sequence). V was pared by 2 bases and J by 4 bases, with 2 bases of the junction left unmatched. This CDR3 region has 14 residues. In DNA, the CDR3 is TGTGCCAGTAGTATAAAGACAGGGGGCACTGAAGCTTTCTTT. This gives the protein CASSIKTGGTEAFF.

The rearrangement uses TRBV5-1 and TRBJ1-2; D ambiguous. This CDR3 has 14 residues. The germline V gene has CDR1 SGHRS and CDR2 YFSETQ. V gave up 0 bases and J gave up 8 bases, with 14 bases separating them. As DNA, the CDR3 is TGCGCCAGCAGCTTGGGTACAGTAAATGAAGGCTACACCTTC. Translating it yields CASSLGTVNEGYTF.

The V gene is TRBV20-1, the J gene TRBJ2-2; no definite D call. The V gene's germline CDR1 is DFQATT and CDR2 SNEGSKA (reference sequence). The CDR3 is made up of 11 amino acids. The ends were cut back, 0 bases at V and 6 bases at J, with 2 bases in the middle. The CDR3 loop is CSARDAGELFF. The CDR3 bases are TGCAGTGCTAGAGACGCCGGGGAGCTGTTTTTT.

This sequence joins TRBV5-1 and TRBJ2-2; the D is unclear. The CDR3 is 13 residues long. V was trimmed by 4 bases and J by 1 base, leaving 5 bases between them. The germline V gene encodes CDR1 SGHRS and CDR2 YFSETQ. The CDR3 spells CASSHRNTGELFF. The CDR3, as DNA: TGCGCCAGCAGCCACAGGAACACCGGGGAGCTGTTTTTT.

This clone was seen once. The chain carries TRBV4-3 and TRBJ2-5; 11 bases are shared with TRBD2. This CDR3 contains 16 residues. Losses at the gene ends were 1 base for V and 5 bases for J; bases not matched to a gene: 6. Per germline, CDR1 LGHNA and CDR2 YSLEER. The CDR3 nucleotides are TGCGCCAGCAGCCAAGCCCCTAGCGGGGGGAAGGAGACCCAGTACTTC. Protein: CASSQAPSGGKETQYF.

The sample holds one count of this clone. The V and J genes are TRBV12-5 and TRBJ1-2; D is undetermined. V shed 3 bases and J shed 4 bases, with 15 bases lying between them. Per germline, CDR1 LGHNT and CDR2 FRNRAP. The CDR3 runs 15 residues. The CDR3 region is CASGLALGGSYGYTF. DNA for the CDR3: TGTGCTAGTGGTTTAGCGTTGGGAGGATCCTATGGCTACACCTTC.

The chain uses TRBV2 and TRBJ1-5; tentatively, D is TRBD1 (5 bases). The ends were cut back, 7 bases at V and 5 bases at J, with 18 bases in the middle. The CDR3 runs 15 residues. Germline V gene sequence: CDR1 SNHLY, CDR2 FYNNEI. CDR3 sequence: CASTPGGTAYQPQHF. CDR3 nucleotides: TGTGCCAGCACCCCGGGGGGGACGGCTTATCAGCCCCAGCATTTT.

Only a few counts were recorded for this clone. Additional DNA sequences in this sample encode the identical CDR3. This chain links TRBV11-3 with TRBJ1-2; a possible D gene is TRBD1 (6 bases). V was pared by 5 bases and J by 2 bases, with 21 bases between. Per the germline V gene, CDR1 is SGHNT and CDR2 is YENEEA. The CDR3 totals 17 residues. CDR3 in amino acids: CASSRQSYGQRNYGYTF. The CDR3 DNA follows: TGTGCCAGCAGCCGCCAAAGCTACGGACAGAGGAACTATGGCTACACCTTC.

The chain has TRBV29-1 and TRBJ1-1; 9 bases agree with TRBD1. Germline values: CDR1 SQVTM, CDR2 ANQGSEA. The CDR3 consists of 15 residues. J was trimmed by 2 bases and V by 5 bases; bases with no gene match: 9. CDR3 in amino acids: CSVHGLTGGNTEAFF. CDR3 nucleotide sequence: TGCAGCGTTCACGGGTTGACAGGGGGTAACACTGAAGCTTTCTTT.

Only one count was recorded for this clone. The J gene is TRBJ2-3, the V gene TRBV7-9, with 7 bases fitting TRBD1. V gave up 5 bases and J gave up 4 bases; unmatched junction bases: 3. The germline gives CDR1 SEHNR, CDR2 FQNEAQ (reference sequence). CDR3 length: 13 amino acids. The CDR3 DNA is TGTGCCAGCAGCGCAGGGGGTTCAGATACGCAGTATTTT. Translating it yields CASSAGGSDTQYF.

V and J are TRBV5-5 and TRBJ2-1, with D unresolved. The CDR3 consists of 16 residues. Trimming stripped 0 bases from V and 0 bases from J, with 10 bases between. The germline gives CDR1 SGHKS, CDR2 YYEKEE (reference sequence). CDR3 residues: CASSLVTWSSYNEQFF. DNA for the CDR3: TGTGCCAGCAGCTTGGTCACGTGGAGCTCCTACAATGAGCAGTTCTTC.

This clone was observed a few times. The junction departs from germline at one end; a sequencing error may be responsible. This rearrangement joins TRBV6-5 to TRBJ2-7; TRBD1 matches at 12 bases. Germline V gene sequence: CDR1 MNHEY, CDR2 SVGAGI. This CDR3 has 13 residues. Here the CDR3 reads CASSLGQGASLDF. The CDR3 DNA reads TGTGCCAGCAGCCTGGGACAGGGGGCCTCCTTAGACTTC.

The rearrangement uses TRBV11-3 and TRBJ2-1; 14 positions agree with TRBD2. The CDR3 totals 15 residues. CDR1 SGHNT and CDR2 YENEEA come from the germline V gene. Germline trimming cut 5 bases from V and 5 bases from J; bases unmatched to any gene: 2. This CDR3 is CASSMGLAGDNEQFF. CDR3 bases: TGTGCCAGCAGCATGGGACTAGCGGGAGACAATGAGCAGTTCTTC.

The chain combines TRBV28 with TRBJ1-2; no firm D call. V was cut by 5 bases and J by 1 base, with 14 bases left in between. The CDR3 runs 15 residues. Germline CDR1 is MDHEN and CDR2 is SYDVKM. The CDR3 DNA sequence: TGTGCCAGCAGTGGCTCAGGCGGGCGTAACTATGGCTACACCTTC. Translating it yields CASSGSGGRNYGYTF.

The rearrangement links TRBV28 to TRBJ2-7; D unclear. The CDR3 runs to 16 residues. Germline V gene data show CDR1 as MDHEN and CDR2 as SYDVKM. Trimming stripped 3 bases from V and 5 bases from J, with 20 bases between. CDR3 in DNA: TGTGCCAGCAGTTTGACTGCATTTACCCCCTACGACGAGCAGTACTTC. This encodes CASSLTAFTPYDEQYF.